This T cell receptor (beta chain) was sequenced in a study of T cell responses to AZD1222 COVID-19 vaccine. Pooled samples include second doses given at about 4 or 12 weeks. This clone was seen just once. Its antigen is still unknown. Whole-study results and caveats: At baseline, just five to seven AZD1222 recipients tested seropositive.

The assay was immunoSEQ multiplex PCR, and TCRdb's table has in-frame clones only and misses some. The sample lists about 160,000 clones, just over 90% occurring once. The CDR3 length is 12 residues. The ends were cut back, 2 bases at V and 0 bases at J, with 2 bases in the middle. Germline-derived CDR1 and CDR2 are LGHNT and FRNRAP. The source was peripheral blood, collected 28 days after the second AZD1222 dose. The receptor's source is an adult who received the AZD1222 COVID-19 vaccine. The J gene is TRBJ2-7, the V gene TRBV12-5; D unclear. CDR3 residues: CASGLSSYEQYF. The CDR3 bases are TGTGCTAGTGGTTTGAGCTCCTACGAGCAGTACTTC.